The clone carrying this TCR beta chain showed up just once. These data originate in a study of OX40 agonist ivuxolimab in advanced cancers. Germline V lookup: CDR1 SEHNR, CDR2 FQNEAQ (reference sequence). Trimming removed 2 bases from V and 6 bases from J, with 3 bases in between. The CDR3 is 11 residues long. Profiled with immunoSEQ multiplex PCR; TCRdb holds only in-frame clones, not every one. The sample lists around 67,000 clones, about 90% seen once, with about 1.3% in the top ten. This specimen was CD4+ or CD8+ T cells sorted from blood, taken in a trial of the OX40 agonist ivuxolimab. The gene calls are TRBV7-9 and TRBJ2-3; D call uncertain. The receptor comes from an adult with an advanced solid tumor such as melanoma, head and neck, liver or kidney cancer. CDR3 in DNA: TGTGCCAGCAGCTTACGGGATACGCAGTATTTT. Amino acids: CASSLRDTQYF.